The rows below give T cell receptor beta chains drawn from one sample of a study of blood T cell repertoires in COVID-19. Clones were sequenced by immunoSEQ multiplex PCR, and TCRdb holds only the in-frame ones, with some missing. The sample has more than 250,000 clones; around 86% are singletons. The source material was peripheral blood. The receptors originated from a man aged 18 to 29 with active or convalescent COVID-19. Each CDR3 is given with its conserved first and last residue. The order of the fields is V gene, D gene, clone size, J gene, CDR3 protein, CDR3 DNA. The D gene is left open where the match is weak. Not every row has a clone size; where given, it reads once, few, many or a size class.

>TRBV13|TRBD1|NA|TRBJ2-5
CASSPTGVETQYF
TGTGCCAGCAGTCCGACAGGGGTGGAGACCCAGTACTTC
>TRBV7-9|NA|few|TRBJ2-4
CASSPGSTTKNIQYF
TGTGCCAGCAGCCCAGGGTCGACCACCAAAAACATTCAGTACTTC
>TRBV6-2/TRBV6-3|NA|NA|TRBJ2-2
CASSYGRANTGELFF
TGTGCCAGCAGTTACGGTAGAGCGAACACCGGGGAGCTGTTTTTT
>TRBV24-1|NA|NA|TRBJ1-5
CATSESEFQPQHF
TGTGCCACCAGTGAGTCTGAGTTTCAGCCCCAGCATTTT
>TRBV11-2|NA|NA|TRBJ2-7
CASRQTYRGSYEQYF
TGTGCCAGCAGGCAGACGTATCGGGGTTCCTACGAGCAGTACTTC
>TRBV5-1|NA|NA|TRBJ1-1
CASIVDGGTEAFF
TGCGCCAGCATAGTAGATGGGGGGACTGAAGCTTTCTTT
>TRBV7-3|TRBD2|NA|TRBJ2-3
CASSEGTSGPDTQYF
TGTGCCAGCAGCGAAGGGACTAGCGGGCCAGATACGCAGTATTTT
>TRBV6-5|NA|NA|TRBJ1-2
CAVPGYGYTF
TGTGCCGTCCCAGGGTATGGCTACACCTTC
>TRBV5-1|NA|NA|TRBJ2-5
CASSLAPGRETQYF
TGCGCCAGCAGCTTGGCCCCGGGGAGGGAGACCCAGTACTTC
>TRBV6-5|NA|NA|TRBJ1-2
CASSYSGFAVSGYTF
TGTGCCAGCAGTTACTCCGGGTTCGCGGTATCCGGCTACACCTTC
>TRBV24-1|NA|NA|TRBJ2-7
CATSDGLLNTYEQYF
TGTGCCACCAGTGATGGACTTCTCAACACCTACGAGCAGTACTTC
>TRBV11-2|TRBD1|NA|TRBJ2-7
CASSAATGGIGPQYF
TGTGCCAGCAGCGCAGCGACAGGGGGTATCGGGCCGCAGTACTTC
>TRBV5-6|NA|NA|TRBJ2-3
CASTTPTASTDTQYF
TGTGCCAGCACCACACCTACAGCAAGCACAGATACGCAGTATTTT
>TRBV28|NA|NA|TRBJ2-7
CASTSWAGPYEQYF
TGTGCCAGCACCAGCTGGGCGGGGCCCTACGAGCAGTACTTC
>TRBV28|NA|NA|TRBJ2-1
CASSFGRQTQFF
TGTGCCAGCAGTTTCGGCAGGCAGACGCAGTTCTTC
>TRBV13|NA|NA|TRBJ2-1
CASSLRVGRNEQFF
TGTGCCAGCAGCTTAAGAGTTGGTCGCAATGAGCAGTTCTTC
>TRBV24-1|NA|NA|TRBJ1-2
CATSVGGDYGYTF
TGTGCCACCAGTGTAGGAGGAGACTATGGCTACACCTTC
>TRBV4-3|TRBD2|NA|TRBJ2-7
CASSHRLAGRPYEQYF
TGCGCCAGCAGCCACCGACTAGCGGGGAGGCCCTACGAGCAGTACTTC
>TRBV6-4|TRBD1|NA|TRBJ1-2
CASSELTGDGYTF
TGTGCCAGCAGTGAGCTGACAGGGGATGGCTACACCTTC
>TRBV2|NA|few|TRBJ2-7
CASGHGVLSYEQYF
TGTGCCAGCGGCCATGGTGTCCTCTCCTACGAGCAGTACTTC
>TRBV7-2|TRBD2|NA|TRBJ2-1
CASSLKRTSGTRGEQFF
TGTGCCAGCAGCTTGAAGAGGACTAGCGGGACCCGCGGGGAGCAGTTCTTC
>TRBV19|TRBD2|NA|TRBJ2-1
CASSPHSGGPWNEQFF
TGTGCCAGTAGTCCCCATTCGGGGGGGCCTTGGAATGAGCAGTTCTTC
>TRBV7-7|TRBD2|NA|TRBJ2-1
CASSFLAGSYNEQFF
TGTGCCAGCAGCTTCCTAGCGGGGAGTTACAATGAGCAGTTCTTC
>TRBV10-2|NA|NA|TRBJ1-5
CASRPGLSRNQPQHF
TGCGCCAGCCGACCGGGGTTATCGCGCAATCAGCCCCAGCATTTT
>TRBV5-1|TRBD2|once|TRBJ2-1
CASSLIDGRADNEQFF
TGCGCCAGCAGCTTGATCGACGGGAGGGCTGACAATGAGCAGTTCTTC
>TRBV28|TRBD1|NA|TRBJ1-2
CASSRTGTAYGYTF
TGTGCCAGCAGTCGGACCGGGACAGCCTATGGCTACACCTTC
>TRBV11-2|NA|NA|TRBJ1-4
CASSLDGGAGEKLFF
TGTGCCAGCAGCTTAGATGGTGGAGCGGGGGAAAAACTGTTTTTT
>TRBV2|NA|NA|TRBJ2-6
CASSESRAFASGANVLTF
TGTGCCAGCAGTGAGAGCAGGGCCTTCGCCTCTGGGGCCAACGTCCTGACTTTC
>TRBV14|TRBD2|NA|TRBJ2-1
CASSQALGGSNEQFF
TGTGCCAGCAGCCAAGCTTTGGGCGGGAGCAATGAGCAGTTCTTC
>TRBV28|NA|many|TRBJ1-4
CASSLVDSVVEKLFF
TGTGCCAGCAGTTTAGTCGACAGTGTGGTGGAAAAACTGTTTTTT
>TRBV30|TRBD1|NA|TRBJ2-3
CAWSPGTASTDTQYF
TGTGCCTGGAGCCCGGGGACAGCTAGCACAGATACGCAGTATTTT
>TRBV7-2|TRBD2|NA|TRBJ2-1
CASSLGGTSGVFEQFF
TGTGCCAGCAGCTTAGGGGGGACTAGCGGGGTTTTCGAGCAGTTCTTC
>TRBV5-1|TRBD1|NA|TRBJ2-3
CASSSTGGDTQYF
TGCGCCAGCAGCTCAACAGGGGGGGATACGCAGTATTTT
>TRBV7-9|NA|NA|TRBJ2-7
CASSSVNYEQYF
TGTGCCAGCAGCTCAGTGAACTACGAGCAGTACTTC
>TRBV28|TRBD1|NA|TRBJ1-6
CASSDPGQGYSPLHF
TGTGCCAGCTCCGATCCGGGACAGGGCTATTCACCCCTCCACTTT
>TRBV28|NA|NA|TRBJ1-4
CASSEQGRGKLFF
TGTGCCAGCAGTGAACAGGGACGGGGAAAACTGTTTTTT
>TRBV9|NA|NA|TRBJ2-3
CASSSSTDTQYF
TGTGCCAGCAGCTCGAGCACAGATACGCAGTATTTT